The 21 T cell receptor beta chains below all came from one sample that was sequenced in a study of CD8+CD57+ T cells in acquired aplastic anemia. CDR3 and TCR beta VDJ profiling relied on a genomic DNA template. One entry per CDR3 protein results from TCRdb running MiXCR on the reads. Found here are 400,000 to 500,000 distinct CDR3 sequences, 65% to 80% of them singletons; the top ten hold approximately 3.9%. The sequencing sample was made of sorted CD4+, CD8+, or CD8+CD57+ T cells (not recorded which) from PBMCs. The receptors here all came from a human donor in good health, serving as a control.

Remarks on this clonotype: The DNA is omitted, as the CDR3 cannot be located on it reliably, and the CDR3 follows TCRdb's listing. This rearrangement joins TRBV7-8 to TRBJ1-1. The CDR3 extends over 14 residues, inclusive of both ends. The V gene's germline CDR1 is SGHVS and CDR2 FQNEAQ. The CDR3 sequence is CASCLATDEQYFGF.

This chain links TRBV5-4 with TRBJ1-2, with 9 bases that match TRBD1. The V gene's germline CDR1 is SGHNT and CDR2 YYREEE (reference sequence). The CDR3 runs to 13 residues. The J segment lost 6 bases and the V segment lost 3 bases, leaving 3 bases of the junction unmatched. For the CDR3, the DNA is TGTGCCAGCAGCTGGGACAGGGCCCATGGCTACACCTTC. This sequence encodes CASSWDRAHGYTF. The complete variable domain, with remaining parts taken from reference TRBV5-4 and TRBJ1-2, reads ETGVTQSPTHLIKTRGQQVTLRCSSQSGHNTVSWYQQALGQGPQFIFQYYREEENGRGNFPPRFSGLQFPNYSSELNVNALELDDSALYLCASSWDRAHGYTFGSGTRLTVV.

CDR3 loop: CASSPGGAENSPLHF. Written as DNA, the CDR3 is TGTGCCAGCAGCCCCGGAGGTGCGGAAAATTCACCCCTCCACTTT. The rearrangement uses TRBV11-2 and TRBJ1-6; D call uncertain. The CDR3 is 15 residues long. Deletions cut 5 bases from V and 7 bases from J, with 15 bases between. The germline CDR1 and CDR2 sequences are SGHAT and FQNNGV.

A word on this clonotype: No DNA is shown, since the ends of the CDR3 on it are uncertain; the CDR3 is the one TCRdb lists. The V gene is TRBV7-2, the J gene TRBJ2-7. The CDR3 is 14 residues long, ends included. Germline V gives CDR1 SGHTA, CDR2 FQGNSA. The CDR3 is CASSLERSEQFFGF.

This clonotype has a count of ten or more. At one of its ends the junction is not consistent with the germline gene, which may arise from a read error. The chain joins TRBV12-3 or TRBV12-4 to TRBJ2-7; 7 bases are shared with TRBD1. This CDR3 has 14 residues. In DNA form, the CDR3 reads TGCGCCAGCAGCTCGACAGGGACCTCCTACGAGCAGTACTTC. This encodes CASSSTGTSYEQYF.

This clonotype was counted a few times. The genes are TRBV27 and TRBJ2-2; 8 positions agree with TRBD2. From germline, CDR1 is MNHEY and CDR2 SMNVEV (reference sequence). With V trimmed by 4 bases and J by 6 bases, 7 bases remained unmatched. CDR3 length: 15 residues. The chain's CDR3 is CASSYSGGLAGELFF. In DNA, the CDR3 is TGTGCCAGCAGTTACAGCGGGGGATTGGCCGGGGAGCTGTTTTTT.

Concerning this clonotype: Just one base apart from a much larger clone, this may be a read error. The CDR3 region is CASSFGHTNEKLLF. For the CDR3, the DNA is TGCGCCAGCAGCTTCGGGCACACGAATGAAAAACTGCTTTTT. The chain uses TRBV5-1 and TRBJ1-4; D remains ambiguous. Germline loops: CDR1 SGHRS, CDR2 YFSETQ. The CDR3 contains 14 residues.

This clonotype has only one observation. The chain uses TRBV5-5 and TRBJ2-5; D might be TRBD2 (7 bases). V gave up 0 bases and J gave up 3 bases, with 12 bases separating them. CDR1 and CDR2 from the germline V gene are SGHKS and YYEKEE (reference sequence). The CDR3 consists of 15 residues. CDR3 bases: TGTGCCAGCAGCTTGGATGGGGGGGCCGAAGAGACCCAGTACTTC. Protein sequence: CASSLDGGAEETQYF.

This clonotype occurred many times. The J gene is TRBJ1-6, the V gene TRBV6-5, with 8 bases matching TRBD1. Looked up from germline, CDR1 is MNHEY and CDR2 is SVGAGI. V lost 4 bases to trimming and J lost 10 bases; unmatched junction nucleotides: 9. This CDR3 region has 15 residues. CDR3 bases: TGTGCCAGCAGTTTGAAAGGACAGGGTCGGTCACCCCTCCACTTT. Its translation is CASSLKGQGRSPLHF.

This chain joins TRBV6-4 and TRBJ1-1, with TRBD1 matching over 12 bases. The CDR3 runs 13 residues. Germline CDR1 MRHNA, CDR2 SNTAGT. V lost 10 bases to trimming and J lost 5 bases; unmatched junction nucleotides: 5. The DNA of the CDR3 is TGTGCCAAGGGGGACAGGGGGCATACTGAAGCTTTCTTT. It yields the protein CAKGDRGHTEAFF.

Many counts were recorded for this clonotype. V usage is TRBV7-6 and J usage is TRBJ1-2; 7 bases are shared with TRBD1. The CDR3 is 17 residues long. Germline loops: CDR1 SGHVS, CDR2 FNYEAQ. Trimming at V came to 0 bases and at J to 4 bases, leaving 11 bases not matched to a gene. CDR3 bases: TGTGCCAGCAGCTTAGCCCCTCAGACAGGGTTAGGCTATGGCTACACCTTC. It translates to CASSLAPQTGLGYGYTF. Based on the CDR3 plus reference TRBV7-6 and TRBJ1-2, the full variable domain is GAGVSQSPRYKVTKRGQDVALRCDPISGHVSLYWYRQALGQGPEFLTYFNYEAQQDKSGLPNDRFSAERPEGSISTLTIQRTEQRDSAMYRCASSLAPQTGLGYGYTFGSGTRLTVV.

This chain links TRBV7-2 with TRBJ2-4, with D perhaps matching TRBD2 (5 bases). CDR3 length equals 14 residues. V was clipped by 3 bases and J by 2 bases, with 8 bases between them. Germline CDR1 SGHTA, CDR2 FQGNSA. CDR3 sequence: CASSFSTTKNIQYF. CDR3 nucleotides: TGTGCCAGCAGCTTTTCGACTACCAAAAACATTCAGTACTTC.

A note on this clonotype: Here the CDR3 omits its conserved ending phenylalanine or tryptophan, so a read error is the likely source. Because the CDR3's place on the DNA is in doubt, the DNA is left out and the CDR3 is given as listed by TCRdb. The V call is TRBV7-2, the J call TRBJ1-1; the table's D call TRBD1 went unverified against the DNA. CDR1 SGHTA and CDR2 FQGNSA come from the germline V gene. The CDR3 adds up to 11 amino acids, both ends counted. The CDR3: CASSPAPFGRG.

Ten or more counts support this clonotype. The chain joins TRBV20-1 to TRBJ2-5; weak D call: TRBD1 (5 bases). Germline CDR1 DFQATT, CDR2 SNEGSKA (reference sequence). The ends were cut back, 3 bases at V and 3 bases at J, with 14 bases in the middle. The CDR3 sequence is 14 residues long. CDR3 amino acids: CSASPRGWEETQYF. The CDR3 coding sequence is TGCAGTGCTAGCCCAAGGGGATGGGAAGAGACCCAGTACTTC.

This clonotype came up many times. The chain combines TRBV7-8 with TRBJ1-1, with D perhaps matching TRBD1 (5 bases). The germline CDR1 and CDR2 sequences are SGHVS and FQNEAQ. V was clipped by 0 bases and J by 4 bases, with 18 bases between them. The CDR3 spans 17 residues. For the CDR3, the DNA is TGTGCCAGCAGCTTAGCCATAAGGGCAGGGAAGTCCACTGAAGCTTTCTTT. Its translation is CASSLAIRAGKSTEAFF.

The V call is TRBV14, the J call TRBJ1-6; the D gene is possibly TRBD1 (5 bases). Between the trimmed V and J ends, which lost 5 bases and 14 bases, there was a span of 16 bases. The CDR3 has 13 amino acids. Germline V gene data show CDR1 as SGHDN and CDR2 as FVKESK. Written as DNA, the CDR3 is TGTGCCAGCAGCGTAGCTACGGGGGACTCCCTCCACTTT. Translation gives CASSVATGDSLHF.

The rearrangement links TRBV10-3 to TRBJ1-4; D might be TRBD1 (6 bases). The J call is in doubt because the DNA end fits TRBJ1-5 better. The CDR3 length is 14 residues. The germline V gene has CDR1 ENHRY and CDR2 SYGVKD. In nucleotides, the CDR3 is TGTGCCATCGGCCGGGGGCAGCATAATGAAAAACAGCATTTT. It encodes CAIGRGQHNEKQHF.

A remark on this clonotype: Because the CDR3 is missing its conserved closing phenylalanine or tryptophan, this is likely a read error. The DNA is omitted, as the CDR3 cannot be located on it reliably, and the CDR3 follows TCRdb's listing. The chain recombines TRBV7-9 with TRBJ1-1. Per germline, CDR1 SEHNR and CDR2 FQNEAQ (reference sequence). Both ends counted, the CDR3 spans 14 residues. The chain's CDR3 is CASSLQGRNTRAIS.

The chain combines TRBV7-2 with TRBJ2-1; D unresolved. The CDR3 consists of 12 residues. The V gene lost 5 bases and the J gene lost 10 bases, with 12 bases spanning the gap. Per the germline V gene, CDR1 is SGHTA and CDR2 is FQGNSA. The DNA of the CDR3 is TGTGCCAGCAGCCAAAGGGTGAGGGAGCAGTTCTTC. Its protein is CASSQRVREQFF.

The J gene is TRBJ1-6, the V gene TRBV9; perhaps TRBD1 as D (5 bases). V was trimmed by 1 base and J by 11 bases, leaving 22 bases between them. The CDR3 totals 17 residues. Germline loops: CDR1 SGDLS, CDR2 YYNGEE. The CDR3 loop is CASSVRVAGLLAAPLHF. The CDR3 nucleotides read TGTGCCAGCAGCGTACGAGTAGCGGGACTATTGGCAGCACCCCTCCACTTT.

This clonotype was found many times. This chain connects TRBV12-5 to TRBJ1-1; D gene uncertain. The CDR3 consists of 12 residues. The ends were cut back, 7 bases at V and 1 base at J, with 7 bases in the middle. Germline assignment: CDR1 LGHNT and CDR2 FRNRAP. CDR3 DNA sequence: TGTGCTAGTGCGATACGGAACACTGAAGCTTTCTTT. It specifies CASAIRNTEAFF.